This T cell receptor (beta chain) was found in a study of monozygotic twins with cystic fibrosis. Only in-frame clones appear in the TCRdb table, and some are missing; sequencing was by immunoSEQ multiplex PCR. The sample contains roughly 14,000 clones, roughly 93% of which appear only once. Study-wide results and limits: V usage most resembled the co-twin in 13 of 16 pairs.

For this clone: Its antigen remains unidentified.

Material for sequencing was blood. The receptor was isolated from a girl aged 2 to 10 with cystic fibrosis.

CDR3 sequence: CASSSGRSGELFF. Written as DNA, the CDR3 is TGTGCCAGCAGCTCAGGGAGATCCGGGGAGCTGTTTTTT. The chain combines TRBV9 with TRBJ2-2, with D perhaps assigned TRBD1 or TRBD2 (5 bases each). CDR3 length: 13 amino acids. CDR1 and CDR2 (germline): SGDLS, YYNGEE. Between the trimmed V and J ends, which lost 4 bases and 6 bases, there was a span of 10 bases.